This T cell receptor (beta chain) was profiled in a study of T cell responses to AZD1222 COVID-19 vaccine. Germline V CDR1 and CDR2: SGHTA, FQGTGA. The CDR3 loop spans 15 amino acids. J lost 6 bases, V lost 3 bases, and 6 bases had no gene match. Profiling relied on immunoSEQ multiplex PCR, and the TCRdb table lists in-frame clones only, not all of them. This table holds 85,000 to 100,000 clones, 85% to 95% found once. General study points: Per reports, nearly half of all spike-specific TCRs target regions that are unmutated in variants.

As regards this clone: No antigen is known for it.

This chain joins TRBV7-3 and TRBJ2-1; TRBD1 agrees at 9 bases. Specimen: peripheral blood, collected on day 0 of AZD1222 vaccination. The receptor was isolated from an adult in good health. The CDR3 loop reads CASSFAGTGFNEQFF. DNA for the CDR3: TGTGCCAGCAGCTTCGCCGGGACAGGGTTCAATGAGCAGTTCTTC.